Below are 19 T cell receptor beta chains sequenced from a single sample in a study of blood T cell repertoires in COVID-19. Profiled with immunoSEQ multiplex PCR; TCRdb holds only in-frame clones, not every one. This sample yields some 150,000 clones, of which roughly 90% are seen a single time; 8% to 11% belongs to the top ten. The sample consisted of peripheral blood. The receptor source for this set is a man over 45 with active or convalescent COVID-19.

The table lists this clone with a count of one. V usage is TRBV6-5 and J usage is TRBJ2-7; tentatively, D is TRBD2 (6 bases). Trimming removed 4 bases from V and 1 base from J, with 11 bases in between. Germline V gene data show CDR1 as MNHEY and CDR2 as SVGAGI. The CDR3 runs 14 residues. The CDR3 is CASSWGRGSYEQYF. In DNA form, the CDR3 reads TGTGCCAGCAGTTGGGGTCGGGGGTCCTACGAGCAGTACTTC.

V gene TRBV9 combines with J gene TRBJ1-4, with D tentatively TRBD1 (6 bases). The CDR3 length is 14 residues. The germline V gene has CDR1 SGDLS and CDR2 YYNGEE. Trimming took 0 bases from V and 8 from J, leaving 11 bases between them. In DNA, the CDR3 is TGTGCCAGCAGCGTAGACGGACAGAGAGAAAAACTGTTTTTT. Translation gives CASSVDGQREKLFF.

The genes are TRBV9 and TRBJ2-1, with 11 nucleotides matching TRBD2. This CDR3 contains 17 residues. Germline V gene data show CDR1 as SGDLS and CDR2 as YYNGEE. The V gene end was trimmed by 4 bases and the J gene end by 5 bases; junction bases not matched to a gene: 11. The CDR3, as DNA: TGTGCCAGCAGCCCTTTTGATACTAGCGGGAGTGACAATGAGCAGTTCTTC. As protein: CASSPFDTSGSDNEQFF.

The DNA for the CDR3 is TGTGCCAGCAGTAGTATCCAAGGACGGGGGAGGACTGAAGCTTTCTTT. This sequence encodes CASSSIQGRGRTEAFF. V is TRBV28 and J is TRBJ1-1; possibly TRBD1 for D (5 bases). The length of the CDR3 is 16 residues. CDR1 and CDR2 (germline): MDHEN, SYDVKM. Trimming cost V 5 bases and J 5 bases, with 21 bases left between them.

This rearrangement joins TRBV6-5 to TRBJ1-2; TRBD1 agrees at 7 bases. V shed 2 bases, J shed 3 bases, and the junction held 3 bases outside the gene matches. The germline V gene has CDR1 MNHEY and CDR2 SVGAGI. The CDR3 has 14 amino acids. CDR3 coding DNA: TGTGCCAGCAGTTACAGGAGGGGGCACTATGGCTACACCTTC. Amino acid sequence: CASSYRRGHYGYTF.

CDR3 in DNA: TGTGCCAGCAGCTTAAGTTATTTTAGCGGGAGCCTCACAGATACGCAGTATTTT. Amino acid sequence: CASSLSYFSGSLTDTQYF. V and J are TRBV7-3 and TRBJ2-3, with 9 bases matching TRBD2. Germline V gives CDR1 SGHTA, CDR2 FQGTGA. Trimming at V came to 1 base and at J to 2 bases, leaving 10 bases not matched to a gene. The CDR3 extends over 18 amino acids. Filled out from reference TRBV7-3 and TRBJ2-3, the complete variable domain reads GAGVSQTPSNKVTEKGKYVELRCDPISGHTALYWYRQSLGQGPEFLIYFQGTGAADDSGLPNDRFFAVRPEGSVSTLKIQRTERGDSAVYLCASSLSYFSGSLTDTQYFGPGTRLTVL.

The chain employs TRBV7-3 and TRBJ2-5; TRBD2 aligns across 10 bases. The trim removed 5 bases at V and 1 base at J, leaving 4 bases unmatched. CDR3 length equals 15 residues. Germline V CDR1 and CDR2: SGHTA, FQGTGA. CDR3 sequence reads: CASSLGLAAQETQYF. Here the CDR3 DNA reads TGTGCCAGCAGCCTTGGACTAGCGGCCCAAGAGACCCAGTACTTC.

The chain is built from TRBV25-1 and TRBJ1-6; 8 positions agree with TRBD1. The V gene's germline CDR1 is MGHDK and CDR2 SYGVNS. Trimming at V came to 8 bases and at J to 5 bases, leaving 11 bases not matched to a gene. There are 16 residues in the CDR3. The CDR3 bases are TGTGCCAGCGGGGAATCGACAGGGGCGAATAATTCACCCCTCCACTTT. It translates to CASGESTGANNSPLHF.

This chain links TRBV5-1 with TRBJ2-5; TRBD1 is a possible D gene (7 bases). Germline V CDR1 and CDR2: SGHRS, YFSETQ. V lost 2 bases, J lost 5 bases, and 13 bases lay in between. This CDR3 has 14 residues. CDR3 DNA: TGCGCCAGCAGCTTAAAACAGGGGAGGGAGACCCAGTACTTC. It codes for CASSLKQGRETQYF.

In this sample, this clone turned up a few times. The chain is built from TRBV7-3 and TRBJ2-1; 9 positions agree with TRBD1. This CDR3 region has 14 residues. The junction had 7 bases not matched to a gene; V was cut back by 5 bases and J by 8 bases. Germline CDR1 is SGHTA and CDR2 is FQGTGA. In DNA, the CDR3 is TGTGCCAGCAGCCTAGGGACAGGGTCCCATGAGCAGTTCTTC. Translation gives CASSLGTGSHEQFF.

This chain joins TRBV12-3 or TRBV12-4 and TRBJ1-3; no clear D. CDR3 length: 13 residues. Trimming left V 6 bases short and J 0 bases short, with 6 bases between. The CDR3 region has the DNA TGTGCCAGCAGCCCTAGCTCTGGAAACACCATATATTTT. As protein: CASSPSSGNTIYF.

CDR3: CASSQGLAGKAKLFF. The DNA for the CDR3 is TGTGCCAGCAGCCAAGGACTAGCGGGCAAAGCGAAGCTGTTTTTT. V usage is TRBV6-2 or TRBV6-3 and J usage is TRBJ2-2; 11 bases align to TRBD2. From germline, CDR1 is MNHEY and CDR2 SVGEGT. Trimming removed 6 bases from V and 12 bases from J; junction bases left unmatched: 12. The CDR3 extends over 15 amino acids.

V and J are TRBV5-6 and TRBJ2-7, with D possibly being TRBD2 (5 bases). The V end was cut by 0 bases, the J end by 2 bases, with 9 bases between. The germline gives CDR1 SGHDT, CDR2 YYEEEE. The CDR3 loop spans 14 amino acids. CDR3 amino acids: CASSLAGSAYEQYF. Written as DNA, the CDR3 is TGTGCCAGCAGCTTGGCGGGGAGCGCCTACGAGCAGTACTTC.

This clone was seen just once. The V call is TRBV28, the J call TRBJ1-6; no definite D call. The CDR3 length is 12 residues. Trimming removed 2 bases from V and 10 bases from J, with 6 bases in between. The germline V gene encodes CDR1 MDHEN and CDR2 SYDVKM. CDR3 residues: CASSLTRSPLHF. The CDR3 nucleotides read TGTGCCAGCAGTTTAACGCGGTCACCCCTCCACTTT.

The chain couples TRBV12-3 or TRBV12-4 to TRBJ2-2, with D perhaps TRBD2 (6 bases). V lost 7 bases, J lost 1 base, and 7 bases lay in between. This CDR3 is built from 13 residues. The CDR3 is CASTRENTGELFF. The DNA of the CDR3 is TGTGCCAGCACGCGGGAGAACACCGGGGAGCTGTTTTTT.

V gene TRBV19 combines with J gene TRBJ2-2; 11 nucleotides line up with TRBD1. The V and J ends lost 5 bases and 4 bases, in that order; junction bases with no gene match: 3. This CDR3 comprises 15 residues. CDR1 and CDR2 from the germline V gene are LNHDA and SQIVND (reference sequence). Here the CDR3 reads CASSAGTGGTGELFF. The CDR3 region has the DNA TGTGCCAGTAGTGCCGGGACAGGGGGCACCGGGGAGCTGTTTTTT.

This clone was recorded a few times. The chain uses TRBV7-3 and TRBJ2-1; TRBD1 matches at 9 bases. The CDR3 is 15 amino acids. V trimming: 0 bases; J trimming: 10 bases; junction bases outside the gene matches: 7. Germline V gene lookup returns CDR1 SGHTA and CDR2 FQGTGA. The CDR3 DNA is TGTGCCAGCAGCTTAACAAGGACAGGGGTGAAGGAGCAGTTCTTC. It codes for CASSLTRTGVKEQFF. Together with reference TRBV7-3 and TRBJ2-1, the CDR3 gives the full variable domain: GAGVSQTPSNKVTEKGKYVELRCDPISGHTALYWYRQSLGQGPEFLIYFQGTGAADDSGLPNDRFFAVRPEGSVSTLKIQRTERGDSAVYLCASSLTRTGVKEQFFGPGTRLTVL.

The rearrangement joins TRBV6-5 to TRBJ1-5; D may be TRBD1 (5 bases). The CDR3 length is 14 residues. V lost 4 bases to trimming and J lost 1 base, with 8 bases between them. The germline V gene has CDR1 MNHEY and CDR2 SVGAGI. DNA for the CDR3: TGTGCCAGCAGTTCAGGGTGGAGCAATCAGCCCCAGCATTTT. Translating gives CASSSGWSNQPQHF.

The rearrangement links TRBV5-4 to TRBJ1-1, with 9 positions matching TRBD1. Germline loops: CDR1 SGHNT, CDR2 YYREEE (reference sequence). V shed 0 bases and J 9 bases; nucleotides not matched to a gene: 3. This CDR3 has 13 residues. CDR3 sequence: CASSLGGTGKAFF. DNA of the CDR3: TGTGCCAGCAGCTTGGGGGGGACAGGGAAAGCTTTCTTT. The whole variable domain, remainder taken from reference TRBV5-4 and TRBJ1-1, is ETGVTQSPTHLIKTRGQQVTLRCSSQSGHNTVSWYQQALGQGPQFIFQYYREEENGRGNFPPRFSGLQFPNYSSELNVNALELDDSALYLCASSLGGTGKAFFGQGTRLTVV.